Below are 23 T cell receptor beta chains sequenced from a single sample in a study of early T cells in non-severe SARS-CoV-2 infection (dated by TCRdb to about 2021). The library came from 5' RACE. TCRdb names NextSeq 500 as the instrument used. TCRdb handled the public reads itself, with Q25 trimming in fastp and clone calling in MiXCR, and kept productive beta chains. Merged by CDR3 protein, the rows form single entries marked with the most common genes and DNA. The sample includes more than 45,000 distinct CDR3 sequences, with about 6.2% observed a single time. Jointly, the top ten make up about 7% of the sample. The input for sequencing was whole blood, taken at baseline. These TCRs come from an adult who was a healthcare worker with PCR-confirmed SARS-CoV-2 infection or an uninfected control (not recorded which).

This chain uses TRBV27 with TRBJ2-7, with D possibly being TRBD2 (7 bases). Germline lookup yields CDR1 MNHEY and CDR2 SMNVEV (reference sequence). V gave up 1 base and J gave up 9 bases, with 22 bases separating them. This CDR3 contains 16 residues. The CDR3 DNA reads TGTGCCAGCAGTTTATTCGGAGGGGGGGACCTTTCTGGGCAGTACTTC. Translated: CASSLFGGGDLSGQYF.

The genes are TRBV12-3 or TRBV12-4 and TRBJ1-2; TRBD1 might be the D (6 bases). Trimming took off 5 bases at V and 6 bases at J, with 10 bases between the two ends. The length of the CDR3 is 12 residues. The CDR3 DNA reads as TGTGCCAGCAGTAACAGGGTTGATGGCTACACCTTC. Amino acid sequence: CASSNRVDGYTF.

This clonotype was detected ten times or more. The chain has TRBV9 and TRBJ1-4, with 8 bases that match TRBD1. Looked up from germline, CDR1 is SGDLS and CDR2 is YYNGEE. V was pared by 5 bases and J by 7 bases, with 13 bases of the junction left unmatched. This CDR3 spans 16 amino acids. CDR3 protein: CASSSPQGAPGEKLFF. As DNA, the CDR3 is TGTGCCAGCAGTTCTCCTCAGGGGGCGCCCGGTGAAAAACTGTTTTTT.

There are many counts of this clonotype. V is TRBV4-2 and J is TRBJ2-7; D not certain. This CDR3 is 14 amino acids long. The V gene lost 1 base and the J gene lost 2 bases, with 9 bases spanning the gap. CDR1 and CDR2 from the germline V gene are LGHNA and YNFKEQ. The CDR3 here is CASSQGPQAYEQYF. CDR3 DNA: TGTGCCAGCAGCCAAGGGCCGCAGGCCTACGAGCAGTACTTC.

The chain is built from TRBV28 and TRBJ1-1; D remains unclear. This CDR3 region has 15 residues. Trimming took off 1 base at V and 2 bases at J, with 11 bases between the two ends. Germline V gives CDR1 MDHEN, CDR2 SYDVKM. CDR3 sequence (DNA): TGTGCCAGCAGTTTATATGGCAGGTCCAACACTGAAGCTTTCTTT. It encodes CASSLYGRSNTEAFF. Complete variable domain (other parts from reference TRBV28 and TRBJ1-1): DVKVTQSSRYLVKRTGEKVFLECVQDMDHENMFWYRQDPGLGLRLIYFSYDVKMKEKGDIPEGYSVSREKKERFSLILESASTNQTSMYLCASSLYGRSNTEAFFGQGTRLTVV.

The V gene is TRBV10-2, the J gene TRBJ2-3; either TRBD1 or TRBD2 may fit D (6 bases each). The V gene lost 3 bases and the J gene lost 1 base, with 8 bases spanning the gap. This CDR3 is built from 14 residues. Germline V gene sequence: CDR1 WSHSY, CDR2 SAAADI. CDR3 coding DNA: TGCGCCAGCAGTGAAAGGGGGGGCACAGATACGCAGTATTTT. This gives the protein CASSERGGTDTQYF.

This clonotype was seen a handful of times. The rearrangement uses TRBV28 and TRBJ2-7; D is unclear. The CDR3 spans 11 residues. Germline V gene data show CDR1 as MDHEN and CDR2 as SYDVKM. The V end lost 6 bases, the J end lost 3 bases, and 6 bases lay between the germline ends. CDR3 sequence reads: CASSRNYEQYF. The CDR3 bases are TGTGCCAGCAGCCGTAACTACGAGCAGTACTTC.

The sample holds a few counts of this clonotype. This sequence joins TRBV7-2 and TRBJ1-1; D possibly corresponds to TRBD1 (6 bases). The CDR3 runs 12 residues. V lost 2 bases and J 12 bases, leaving 13 bases between the germline ends. The germline gives CDR1 SGHTA, CDR2 FQGNSA. The CDR3 DNA is TGTGCCAGCAGCTTAATCCAGGGGATGTCTTTCTTT. Its protein is CASSLIQGMSFF.

This clonotype came up many times. The CDR3 DNA is TGCGCCAGCAGCCCGAGTCTACAGGGGGGTTACTATGGCTACACCTTC. This sequence encodes CASSPSLQGGYYGYTF. The gene calls are TRBV4-1 and TRBJ1-2; 8 positions agree with TRBD1. CDR1 is MGHRA and CDR2 is YSYEKL in the germline V gene. J lost 3 bases, V lost 4 bases, and 10 bases had no gene match. The CDR3 totals 16 residues.

This clonotype was observed a handful of times. The chain employs TRBV7-8 and TRBJ1-6; D uncertain. V shed 2 bases and J shed 7 bases, with 21 bases lying between them. The CDR3 consists of 18 residues. Per the germline V gene, CDR1 is SGHVS and CDR2 is FQNEAQ. CDR3 amino acids: CASSLSRHSRKGNSPLHF. Here the CDR3 DNA reads TGTGCCAGCAGCTTATCCCGTCACAGCAGGAAAGGGAATTCACCCCTCCACTTT.

The V and J genes are TRBV7-2 and TRBJ2-7; 10 bases align to TRBD2. This CDR3 has 15 residues. The V segment lost 1 base and the J segment 4 bases; nucleotides outside the gene matches: 4. The germline gives CDR1 SGHTA, CDR2 FQGNSA. CDR3 sequence: CASSLGLAGYYEQYF. Written as DNA, the CDR3 is TGTGCCAGCAGCTTAGGACTAGCGGGTTATTACGAGCAGTACTTC.

This chain connects TRBV20-1 to TRBJ2-1; tentative D call: TRBD2 (5 bases). The V gene's germline CDR1 is DFQATT and CDR2 SNEGSKA (reference sequence). This CDR3 comprises 14 residues. Trimming left V 2 bases short and J 0 bases short, with 8 bases between. DNA of the CDR3: TGCAGTGCTAGAAGGCTAGCCTCCTACAATGAGCAGTTCTTC. Encoded protein: CSARRLASYNEQFF.

The chain uses TRBV27 and TRBJ2-5, with 10 bases identical to TRBD1. The V gene end was trimmed by 6 bases and the J gene end by 5 bases; junction bases not matched to a gene: 12. The germline gives CDR1 MNHEY, CDR2 SMNVEV (reference sequence). The CDR3 spans 16 residues. Written as DNA, the CDR3 is TGTGCCAGCAGCCACGAAAGGACAGGGGGGAAGGAGACCCAGTACTTC. It translates to CASSHERTGGKETQYF.

At least ten counts were recorded for this clonotype. V gene TRBV4-1 combines with J gene TRBJ2-3, with 11 bases fitting TRBD2. This CDR3 spans 17 amino acids. Losses at the gene ends were 0 bases for V and 0 bases for J; bases not matched to a gene: 2. The germline V gene encodes CDR1 MGHRA and CDR2 YSYEKL. The CDR3 DNA is TGCGCCAGCAGCCAAGATGGGACTAGCGGTAGCACAGATACGCAGTATTTT. The encoded protein is CASSQDGTSGSTDTQYF.

This clonotype was counted a few times. This chain joins TRBV2 and TRBJ1-1; D is unclear. Trimming pared 5 bases from V and 1 base from J, leaving 11 bases between. Germline assignment: CDR1 SNHLY and CDR2 FYNNEI. The CDR3 is made up of 14 amino acids. The CDR3 DNA sequence: TGTGCCAGCAGTCCCCTTGGAGGGAACACTGAAGCTTTCTTT. Protein sequence: CASSPLGGNTEAFF.

Many counts were recorded for this clonotype. The chain uses TRBV20-1 and TRBJ2-5; TRBD1 aligns across 8 bases. CDR3 length: 15 residues. V trimming: 3 bases; J trimming: 5 bases; junction bases outside the gene matches: 11. Germline CDR1 reads DFQATT; CDR2 reads SNEGSKA (reference sequence). In DNA form, the CDR3 reads TGCAGTGCTAGTCCCCAGGGGGCTAGAGGGGAGACCCAGTACTTC. Residues: CSASPQGARGETQYF.

V and J are TRBV5-1 and TRBJ2-7, with 8 bases lining up with TRBD1. Germline-derived CDR1 and CDR2 are SGHRS and YFSETQ. The CDR3 loop spans 16 amino acids. The J segment lost 4 bases and the V segment lost 4 bases, leaving 13 bases of the junction unmatched. CDR3: CASSNESPGQGYEQYF. CDR3 coding DNA: TGCGCCAGCAGCAATGAGAGTCCAGGACAGGGTTACGAGCAGTACTTC.

This clonotype was seen only a few times. This sequence joins TRBV29-1 and TRBJ2-5; 11 bases map to TRBD1. The V segment lost 6 bases and the J segment 5 bases; nucleotides outside the gene matches: 11. This CDR3 has 15 amino acids. In germline, CDR1 is SQVTM, CDR2 ANQGSEA. Here the CDR3 reads CSVIHGTGGGETQYF. The CDR3 DNA reads TGCAGCGTGATCCACGGGACAGGGGGAGGTGAGACCCAGTACTTC. Full variable domain (missing parts from reference TRBV29-1 and TRBJ2-5): SAVISQKPSRDICQRGTSLTIQCQVDSQVTMMFWYRQQPGQSLTLIATANQGSEATYESGFVIDKFPISRPNLTFSTLTVSNMSPEDSSIYLCSVIHGTGGGETQYFGPGTRLLVL.

The CDR3 region has the DNA TGTGCCACCTGGACTAGCGGGAGTTTCGAGCAGTACTTC. It codes for CATWTSGSFEQYF. The chain couples TRBV6-1 to TRBJ2-7, with TRBD2 matching 13 bases. The germline V gene has CDR1 MNHNS and CDR2 SASEGT. The CDR3 length is 13 residues. Losses at the gene ends were 10 bases for V and 6 bases for J; bases not matched to a gene: 6.

Only a few counts were recorded for this clonotype. The chain combines TRBV5-3 with TRBJ2-7; 12 bases are shared with TRBD1. TRBV5-3 is sorted into the ORF group, with uncertain function. With 4 bases clipped from V and 4 bases from J, the junction kept 6 bases outside the gene matches. The CDR3 consists of 15 residues. CDR3 nucleotides: TGTGCCAGAAGCGGACGGGACAGGGGGCATTACGAGCAGTACTTC. This gives the protein CARSGRDRGHYEQYF.

This clonotype was seen a handful of times. The chain recombines TRBV19 with TRBJ2-5; 7 bases fit TRBD1. V shed 2 bases, J shed 1 base, and the junction held 10 bases outside the gene matches. The CDR3 has 17 amino acids. The V gene's germline CDR1 is LNHDA and CDR2 SQIVND (reference sequence). CDR3 nucleotide sequence: TGTGCCAGTAGTATAAGCGGCAGGGGGAGTTTCCAAGAGACCCAGTACTTC. Translating it yields CASSISGRGSFQETQYF.

This clonotype was counted a few times. V and J are TRBV12-3 or TRBV12-4 and TRBJ2-2; weak D call: TRBD2 (5 bases). This CDR3 region has 17 residues. The V gene lost 7 bases and the J gene lost 3 bases, with 21 bases spanning the gap. The CDR3 here is CASTPKGWEPDTGELFF. CDR3 in DNA: TGTGCCAGCACCCCCAAGGGATGGGAGCCGGACACCGGGGAGCTGTTTTTT.

This clonotype showed up many times. The chain carries TRBV25-1 and TRBJ2-1; D is uncertain. Germline V gene data show CDR1 as MGHDK and CDR2 as SYGVNS. V was shortened by 4 bases and J by 6 bases, with 4 bases between the two germline ends. This CDR3 is built from 11 residues. CDR3 in amino acids: CASSAANEQFF. The CDR3 DNA reads TGTGCCAGCAGTGCGGCCAATGAGCAGTTCTTC.